This entry lists 13 T cell receptor beta chains sequenced from one sample in a study of CD8 T cells in Susac syndrome. Reverse transcription of roughly 0.45 to 1 ug RNA used random hexamers. TCRdb ran MiXCR on the immunoSEQ multiplex PCR reads and lists one entry per CDR3 protein. The repertoire holds about 440,000 distinct CDR3 sequences, with about 85% as singletons. Sequenced sample: CD8+ T cells from PBMCs. The receptors stem from a human donor with multiple sclerosis.

This chain uses TRBV5-5 with TRBJ1-1; D gene uncertain. The CDR3 runs 14 residues. Germline V CDR1 and CDR2: SGHKS, YYEKEE (reference sequence). Trimming took off 4 bases at V and 0 bases at J, with 10 bases between the two ends. The CDR3 reads CASSLSQMNTEAFF. The DNA of the CDR3 is TGTGCCAGCAGCCTATCCCAAATGAACACTGAAGCTTTCTTT.

CDR3 bases: TGTGCCAGTAGTTTACAGGGGATTAAGTACAATGAGCAGTTCTTC. Translating gives CASSLQGIKYNEQFF. The genes are TRBV19 and TRBJ2-1, with 7 bases lining up with TRBD1. Germline CDR1 is LNHDA and CDR2 is SQIVND (reference sequence). With 5 bases clipped from V and 4 bases from J, the junction kept 8 bases outside the gene matches. The CDR3 runs to 15 residues.

The chain is built from TRBV4-1 and TRBJ2-6; 7 bases are shared with TRBD2. The CDR3 has 20 amino acids. V lost 0 bases and J lost 1; bases outside the gene matches: 12. Germline loops: CDR1 MGHRA, CDR2 YSYEKL. The CDR3 protein is CASSQDVWRERLSGANVLTF. CDR3 nucleotides: TGCGCCAGCAGCCAAGATGTTTGGCGGGAGAGGCTTTCTGGGGCCAACGTCCTGACTTTC.

V gene TRBV27 combines with J gene TRBJ1-2, with D possibly matching TRBD1 (6 bases). In germline, CDR1 is MNHEY, CDR2 SMNVEV (reference sequence). V shed 4 bases and J shed 10 bases, with 13 bases lying between them. This CDR3 region has 12 residues. The CDR3 DNA reads TGTGCCAGCAGTTCATATGCAGGGGACTACACCTTC. Protein: CASSSYAGDYTF.

The rearrangement links TRBV7-9 to TRBJ2-1; tentative D call: TRBD1 (6 bases). The germline CDR1 and CDR2 sequences are SEHNR and FQNEAQ (reference sequence). The length of the CDR3 is 12 residues. Trimming pared 2 bases from V and 10 bases from J, leaving 9 bases between. The CDR3 loop reads CASSLTGKEQFF. The DNA of the CDR3 is TGTGCCAGCAGCTTAACAGGGAAGGAGCAGTTCTTC.

J is TRBJ2-5 and V is TRBV28, with 7 nucleotides matching TRBD1. Germline CDR1 is MDHEN and CDR2 is SYDVKM. The V gene end was trimmed by 5 bases and the J gene end by 1 base; junction bases not matched to a gene: 7. This CDR3 spans 15 amino acids. The CDR3 DNA follows: TGTGCCAGCAGTACGGACAGGAGTGCCCAAGAGACCCAGTACTTC. Amino acids: CASSTDRSAQETQYF.

This clonotype was found a few times. This chain links TRBV28 with TRBJ1-1; maybe TRBD1 (5 bases). This CDR3 contains 13 residues. CDR1 and CDR2 (germline): MDHEN, SYDVKM. V lost 2 bases to trimming and J lost 6 bases, with 10 bases between them. The CDR3 spells CASSLNRLSEAFF. CDR3 nucleotides: TGTGCCAGCAGTTTAAACAGGCTCTCTGAAGCTTTCTTT.

The chain couples TRBV27 to TRBJ2-7; weak D call: TRBD2 (6 bases). The V gene lost 2 bases and the J gene lost 3 bases, with 11 bases spanning the gap. CDR1 is MNHEY and CDR2 is SMNVEV in the germline V gene (reference sequence). CDR3 length equals 14 residues. The DNA of the CDR3 is TGTGCCAGCAGTTTAGCGGGGAATCACTACGAGCAGTACTTC. Translated, it gives CASSLAGNHYEQYF.

This clonotype has only one observation. In nucleotides, the CDR3 is TGTGCCAGCAGCCCGATAGCCGAGGGAGGATACAATGAGCAGTTCTTC. This sequence encodes CASSPIAEGGYNEQFF. This chain joins TRBV2 and TRBJ2-1, with D possibly TRBD2 on 6 matching bases. Germline CDR1 SNHLY, CDR2 FYNNEI. The CDR3 contains 16 residues. The ends were cut back, 6 bases at V and 4 bases at J, with 19 bases in the middle.

This clonotype was picked up a small number of times. The chain joins TRBV5-5 to TRBJ2-5; 10 bases are a match to TRBD2. V gave up 4 bases and J gave up 3 bases; unmatched junction bases: 6. There are 15 residues in the CDR3. Germline V CDR1 and CDR2: SGHKS, YYEKEE (reference sequence). For the CDR3, the DNA is TGTGCCAGCAGCCACCCTAGCGGGAGAAAAGAGACCCAGTACTTC. Protein: CASSHPSGRKETQYF.

This clonotype was recorded once. The V call is TRBV29-1, the J call TRBJ1-1; a possible D gene is TRBD1 (5 bases). CDR1 is SQVTM and CDR2 is ANQGSEA in the germline V gene. Trimming took off 7 bases at V and 2 bases at J, with 14 bases between the two ends. This CDR3 has 13 amino acids. The DNA of the CDR3 is TGCAGCGCCCTGGCCCGGGGCAACACTGAAGCTTTCTTT. Its protein is CSALARGNTEAFF.

J is TRBJ1-2 and V is TRBV6-1; 7 bases are shared with TRBD1. The CDR3 covers 13 residues. V lost 6 bases and J lost 8; bases outside the gene matches: 9. The germline CDR1 and CDR2 sequences are MNHNS and SASEGT. The CDR3: CASRGEGARGYTF. The DNA for the CDR3 is TGTGCCAGCAGGGGGGAGGGGGCGCGAGGCTACACCTTC.

The chain combines TRBV4-1 with TRBJ2-7; 14 nucleotides agree with TRBD2. CDR3 length: 17 amino acids. V dropped 4 bases and J dropped 3; count of bases not matched to a gene: 8. CDR1 and CDR2 (germline): MGHRA, YSYEKL. The CDR3 region is CASSLGGGTSGSYEQYF. The CDR3 coding sequence is TGCGCCAGCAGCCTCGGCGGGGGGACTAGCGGGAGCTACGAGCAGTACTTC.